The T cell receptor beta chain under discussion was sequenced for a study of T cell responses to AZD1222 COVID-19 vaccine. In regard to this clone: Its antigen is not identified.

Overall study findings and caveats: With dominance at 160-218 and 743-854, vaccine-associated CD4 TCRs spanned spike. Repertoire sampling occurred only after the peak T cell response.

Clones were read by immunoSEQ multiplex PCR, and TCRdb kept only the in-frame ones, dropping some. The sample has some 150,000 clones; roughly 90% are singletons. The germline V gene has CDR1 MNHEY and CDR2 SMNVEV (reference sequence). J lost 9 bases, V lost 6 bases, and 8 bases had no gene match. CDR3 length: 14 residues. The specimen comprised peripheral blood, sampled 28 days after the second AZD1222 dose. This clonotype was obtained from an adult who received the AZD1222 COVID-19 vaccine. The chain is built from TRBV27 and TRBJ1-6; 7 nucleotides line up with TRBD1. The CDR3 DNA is TGTGCCAGCAGCCTGACAGGGTTAGGTTCACCCCTCCACTTT. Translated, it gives CASSLTGLGSPLHF.